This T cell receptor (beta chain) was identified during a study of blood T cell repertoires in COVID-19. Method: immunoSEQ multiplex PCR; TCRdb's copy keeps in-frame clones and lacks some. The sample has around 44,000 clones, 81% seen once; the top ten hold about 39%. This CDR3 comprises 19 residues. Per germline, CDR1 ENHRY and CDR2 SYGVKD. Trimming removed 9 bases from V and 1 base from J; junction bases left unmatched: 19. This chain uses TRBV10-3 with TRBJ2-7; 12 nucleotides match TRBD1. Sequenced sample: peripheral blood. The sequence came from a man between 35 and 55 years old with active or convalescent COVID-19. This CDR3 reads CAIFPGGTGGVATSYEQYF. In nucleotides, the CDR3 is TGTGCCATTTTCCCGGGCGGGACAGGGGGCGTCGCTACATCCTACGAGCAGTACTTC.